The present T cell receptor beta chain was sequenced within a study of T cell responses to AZD1222 COVID-19 vaccine (dated by TCRdb to the early 2020s). Study-wide context: TCR sequencing was performed for approximately 240 trial participants, of whom around 200 were given two doses of AZD1222 and some 26 were given two doses of MenACWY control vaccine. Enrollment into the trials was organized by age into subgroups of 18-55, 56-69 and 70-plus years, and those subgroups contained roughly 160, 29 and 62 TCR-sequenced participants, respectively. Overall results and qualifications from the work: Participants were mostly white British, with more females than males. The authors suggested clonal diversity may have been underestimated. Conclusions about previously exposed vaccinees are limited, since just five to seven AZD1222 recipients were seropositive for SARS-CoV-2 at baseline. The vaccine-associated CD4 TCRs covered the entire spike protein, and the dominant responses fell in regions 160-218 and 743-854. No day 14 peak-response samples were available, so repertoires were characterized only after the peak T cell response. After two AZD1222 doses, spike-specific TCR breadth and depth were significantly higher than at day 0 and than in MenACWY recipients. In the small 56-69-year group, the increase in depth fell short of significance, most likely because of low power. Reportedly, almost half of the unique spike-specific TCRs recognized epitopes lying outside the regions that are mutated in the B.1.351 and B.1.1.7 variants.

A remark on this clone: It has no known antigen specificity. Qualities for individual bases were not recorded, and no much larger clone is one base off.

The sample's time point label, decoded: about 28 days (+/-7) after the second vaccine dose. Because spike-specific TCR depth and breadth did not differ between the two schedules, AZD1222 recipients who got a second dose at roughly 4 weeks were pooled with those who got a second dose at roughly 12 weeks. The vaccinee samples were drawn from two UK trials, COV001 and COV002, one of which was a single-blind randomized controlled phase 2/3 trial testing AZD1222 (ChAdOx1 nCoV-19) in healthy adults. For TCRbeta chain sequencing, PBMC samples were collected from trial participants at day 0 and at day 28 after the second dose. The CDR3 regions of human TCRbeta chains were analyzed by immunosequencing. The study's own analysis went as follows. TCRs in the repertoires were matched against a reference library of SARS-CoV-2-specific TCRs that had been generated with the MIRA antigen-specificity platform. Breadth was defined as the fraction of unique TCRs that were SARS-CoV-2-associated, and depth was defined as the fraction of total T cells that were SARS-CoV-2-associated. Using the MIRA data, each spike-specific TCR was mapped to the spike region that the TCR reacts to and placed in a CD4 or CD8 class. Log10-transformed breadth and depth values were compared by one-way ANOVA with Sidak's multiple comparisons tests. As stored in TCRdb, this immuneACCESS dataset retains in-frame rearrangements with V and J assigned. A fraction of the clones does not appear; measured against another copy, unresolved V genes explain less than half of the discrepancy, and the remainder lacks a known reason. The V and J calls and clone size are taken from that table; D and trimming were inferred from the DNA. The sample yields fewer than 150,000 clones; nearly 90% were counted once. Over 9% of the sample goes to the ten largest clones.

The CDR3 sequence holds 15 residues, the cysteine and phenylalanine included. Only the CDR3 portion is preserved as DNA: 45 bases, with reading frame beginning at the first base. Between the V and J ends, shortened by 4 bases and 4 bases respectively, the junction contains 18 bases. CDR1 SQVTM and CDR2 ANQGSEA are derived from the germline V gene. The TCR originated in an adult who received the AZD1222 COVID-19 vaccine. The chain is made from TRBV29-1 and TRBJ2-3; a confident D gene designation cannot be given. Sequenced material: peripheral blood, taken 28 days after the second AZD1222 dose. In nucleotide form, the sequence is TGCAGCGTTGGCGCACCACTGGGGTTATCAGATACGCAGTATTTT. Its product reads: CSVGAPLGLSDTQYF.